This T cell receptor (beta chain) was sequenced for a study of beta chain features in type 1 diabetes. Reverse transcription of all isolated RNA meant that expressed TCRB transcripts were sequenced. Using immunoSEQ multiplex PCR, the repertoire was profiled, and TCRdb retains in-frame clones only, with some absent. The sample has around 300,000 clones; approximately 8.1% are singletons. By way of CD45RO/CCR7/CD25/CD127/CD95/CD27, the CD4+ regulatory, stem cell-like memory, central memory and naive cells were sorted. The CDR3 runs to 12 residues. The germline gives CDR1 SGHRS, CDR2 YFSETQ. Trimming removed 4 bases from V and 2 bases from J, with 3 bases in between.

The receptor comes from a woman between 18 and 30 years old in good health. This chain links TRBV5-1 with TRBJ2-2; D unclear. Sequencing input: central memory CD4+ T cells from blood. CDR3 coding DNA: TGCGCCAGCAGCCCAAACACCGGGGAGCTGTTTTTT. This translates into CASSPNTGELFF.